A selection of T cell receptor beta chains follows, all from one sample in a study of blood T cell repertoires in COVID-19. Assay: immunoSEQ multiplex PCR; the TCRdb copy retains only in-frame clones and omits some. The sample has some 140,000 clones, more than 70% seen once. The material sequenced was peripheral blood. These receptors were taken from a man between 60 and 75 years old with acute or convalescent COVID-19. The CDR3 runs from the conserved cysteine through the conserved F or W. Each record gives: V gene, J gene, clone size, D gene, CDR3 length, CDR3 protein, CDR3 DNA. A D gene is named only where the DNA matches it firmly. Only some rows state a clone size, as once, few, many or a class for expanded clones.

v_gene: TRBV5-1; j_gene: TRBJ1-2; abundance: -; d_gene: TRBD1; len: 14; CDR3aa: CASSAIQGNYGYTF; CDR3nt: TGCGCCAGCAGCGCGATACAGGGGAACTATGGCTACACCTTC
v_gene: TRBV5-1; j_gene: TRBJ2-3; abundance: -; d_gene: -; len: 14; CDR3aa: CASSLGQTTDTQYF; CDR3nt: TGCGCCAGCAGCTTGGGACAGACCACAGATACGCAGTATTTT
v_gene: TRBV24-1; j_gene: TRBJ2-7; abundance: -; d_gene: TRBD1; len: 16; CDR3aa: CATSDLKTGGRYEQYF; CDR3nt: TGTGCCACCAGTGATTTGAAGACAGGGGGTCGCTACGAGCAGTACTTC
v_gene: TRBV5-1; j_gene: TRBJ2-7; abundance: -; d_gene: -; len: 15; CDR3aa: CASSLSSGPSYEQYF; CDR3nt: TGCGCCAGCAGCTTGAGTAGCGGACCTTCCTACGAGCAGTACTTC
v_gene: TRBV6-5; j_gene: TRBJ2-7; abundance: -; d_gene: TRBD1; len: 14; CDR3aa: CASSWGQVSYEQYF; CDR3nt: TGTGCCAGCAGTTGGGGACAGGTGAGCTACGAGCAGTACTTC
v_gene: TRBV7-3; j_gene: TRBJ2-1; abundance: -; d_gene: TRBD2; len: 18; CDR3aa: CASSSPDRLAGGKNEQFF; CDR3nt: TGTGCCAGCAGCTCACCCGATCGGCTAGCGGGAGGTAAGAATGAGCAGTTCTTC
v_gene: TRBV5-1; j_gene: TRBJ2-3; abundance: -; d_gene: -; len: 16; CDR3aa: CASSLDLTLATDTQYF; CDR3nt: TGCGCCAGCAGCTTGGATCTTACCCTGGCCACAGATACGCAGTATTTT
v_gene: TRBV20-1; j_gene: TRBJ2-7; abundance: -; d_gene: -; len: 15; CDR3aa: CSASRGAGRRNEQYF; CDR3nt: TGCAGTGCTAGTAGGGGTGCCGGGAGAAGGAACGAGCAGTACTTC
v_gene: TRBV29-1; j_gene: TRBJ1-2; abundance: once; d_gene: TRBD1; len: 13; CDR3aa: CSVDRGGNYGYTF; CDR3nt: TGCAGCGTGGACAGGGGAGGTAACTATGGCTACACCTTC
v_gene: TRBV2; j_gene: TRBJ2-1; abundance: -; d_gene: TRBD2; len: 15; CDR3aa: CASSEDGLVSNEQFF; CDR3nt: TGTGCCAGCAGTGAAGACGGACTAGTGTCTAATGAGCAGTTCTTC
v_gene: TRBV29-1; j_gene: TRBJ2-1; abundance: once; d_gene: -; len: 14; CDR3aa: CSVVDVSSYNEQFF; CDR3nt: TGCAGCGTTGTAGACGTTAGCTCCTACAATGAGCAGTTCTTC
v_gene: TRBV19; j_gene: TRBJ2-3; abundance: -; d_gene: TRBD2; len: 17; CDR3aa: CATLGTSGPSSTDTQYF; CDR3nt: TGTGCCACCCTTGGGACTAGCGGACCATCTAGCACAGATACGCAGTATTTT
v_gene: TRBV4-1; j_gene: TRBJ2-7; abundance: -; d_gene: TRBD1; len: 15; CDR3aa: CASSQVGQGSYEQYF; CDR3nt: TGCGCCAGCAGCCAAGTAGGACAGGGGAGCTACGAGCAGTACTTC